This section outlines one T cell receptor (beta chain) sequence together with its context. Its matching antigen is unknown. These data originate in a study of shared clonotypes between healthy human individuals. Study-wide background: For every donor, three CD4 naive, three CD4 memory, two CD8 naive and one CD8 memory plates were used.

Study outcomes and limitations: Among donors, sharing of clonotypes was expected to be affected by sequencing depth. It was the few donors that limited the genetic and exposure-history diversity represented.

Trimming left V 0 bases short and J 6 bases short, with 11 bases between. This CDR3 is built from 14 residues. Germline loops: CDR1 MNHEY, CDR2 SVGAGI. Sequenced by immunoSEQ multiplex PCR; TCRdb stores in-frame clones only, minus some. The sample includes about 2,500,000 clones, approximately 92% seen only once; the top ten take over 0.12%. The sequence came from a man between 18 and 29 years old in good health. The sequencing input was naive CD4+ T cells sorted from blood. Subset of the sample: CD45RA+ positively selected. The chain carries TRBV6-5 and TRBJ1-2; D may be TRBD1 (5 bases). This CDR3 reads CASSYSWEDNGYTF. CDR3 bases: TGTGCCAGCAGTTACTCGTGGGAGGACAATGGCTACACCTTC.